A selection of T cell receptor beta chains follows, all from one sample in a study of CD8+CD57+ T cells in acquired aplastic anemia. Via MiXCR, TCRdb re-called the reads, giving one row per CDR3 protein. Among about 190,000 distinct CDR3 sequences listed, 50% to 55% were seen once. The sequenced material came from sorted CD4+, CD8+, or CD8+CD57+ T cells (not recorded which) from PBMCs. The receptors were gathered from a human donor in good health, serving as a control. Both conserved end residues are part of each CDR3. D genes are given only for firm matches. Some rows have no size entry. The others give once, few or many, or a class for an expanded clone.

len,j_gene,v_gene,d_gene,abundance,CDR3aa,CDR3nt
12,TRBJ1-2,TRBV20-1,NA,NA,CSARNGAGGYTF,TGCAGTGCTAGAAACGGGGCGGGGGGCTACACCTTC
15,TRBJ2-3,TRBV15,NA,NA,CATSTAGGSADTQYF,TGTGCCACCAGCACAGCTGGAGGGAGCGCAGATACGCAGTATTTT
13,TRBJ1-1,TRBV12-3/TRBV12-4,TRBD1,NA,CASSFRGRTEAFF,TGTGCCAGCAGTTTCAGGGGGCGAACTGAAGCTTTCTTT
15,TRBJ1-6,TRBV20-1,NA,NA,CSARPRKGGNSPLHF,TGCAGTGCTAGACCCCGGAAGGGCGGCAATTCACCCCTCCACTTT
19,TRBJ2-3,TRBV19,TRBD2,many,CATRGGLAGGPRGTDTQYF,TGTGCCACTCGAGGGGGACTAGCGGGGGGGCCGAGAGGGACAGATACGCAGTATTTT
17,TRBJ1-4,TRBV10-3,TRBD1,NA,CAISRDREPLTNEKLFF,TGTGCCATCAGCCGGGACAGGGAGCCCCTCACTAATGAAAAACTGTTTTTT
17,TRBJ1-5,TRBV25-1,NA,NA,CASARIMGGLGSQPQHF,TGTGCCAGCGCGAGGATCATGGGGGGCCTAGGCAGTCAGCCCCAGCATTTT
15,TRBJ1-2,TRBV9,TRBD1,NA,CASSTPGQGAGGYTF,TGTGCCAGCAGCACCCCGGGACAGGGGGCGGGTGGCTACACCTTC
14,TRBJ1-1,TRBV18,TRBD1,NA,CANSPTGENTEAFF,TGTGCCAACTCACCTACAGGGGAGAACACTGAAGCTTTCTTT
10,TRBJ1-1,TRBV19,NA,NA,CASWAGEAFF,TGTGCCAGTTGGGCGGGGGAAGCTTTCTTT
13,TRBJ1-2,TRBV6-6,NA,many,CASITPGAIGYTF,TGTGCCAGCATAACTCCCGGAGCTATCGGCTACACCTTC
16,TRBJ1-1,TRBV18,TRBD1,few,CASSLWTGGPNTEAFF,TGTGCCAGCTCACTATGGACAGGGGGCCCCAACACTGAAGCTTTCTTT
15,TRBJ2-3,TRBV9,TRBD2,many,CASSKGAGGANTQYF,TGTGCCAGCAGCAAAGGGGCGGGGGGGGCGAATACGCAGTATTTT
16,TRBJ2-7,TRBV10-2,NA,NA,CASNAGAGVLSYEQYF,TGCGCCAGCAACGCCGGGGCAGGGGTCCTTTCCTACGAGCAGTACTTC
15,TRBJ2-7,TRBV15,NA,many,CATSRDRSLGGEQYF,TGTGCCACCAGCAGAGATCGCTCACTAGGGGGGGAGCAGTACTTC
17,TRBJ2-3,TRBV9,TRBD1,once,CASSGTDRGHHPDTQYF,TGTGCCAGCAGCGGCACTGACAGGGGGCATCACCCAGATACGCAGTATTTT
17,TRBJ2-2,TRBV2,TRBD2,many,CASGAGLAGSGTGELFF,TGTGCCAGTGGAGCCGGGCTAGCGGGGAGTGGCACCGGGGAGCTGTTTTTT
13,TRBJ1-2,TRBV5-1,NA,NA,CASSPEGDYGYTF,TGCGCCAGCAGCCCGGAGGGTGACTATGGCTACACCTTC
14,TRBJ1-2,TRBV6-6,TRBD1,many,CASSPNDRGNGYTF,TGTGCCAGCAGTCCAAATGACAGGGGTAATGGCTACACCTTC
13,TRBJ2-3,TRBV11-1,NA,many,CASSPLVTDTQYF,TGTGCCAGCAGCCCGCTGGTGACAGATACGCAGTATTTT
13,TRBJ2-2,TRBV6-6,NA,many,CAILLPNTGELFF,TGTGCCATCCTTCTACCGAACACCGGGGAGCTGTTTTTT
14,TRBJ2-2,TRBV15,NA,NA,CATSRGRVAGELFF,TGTGCCACCAGCAGAGGCCGTGTAGCCGGGGAGCTGTTTTTT
14,TRBJ1-1,TRBV19,NA,many,CASSIQISNTEAFF,TGTGCCAGTAGTATACAGATTTCGAACACTGAAGCTTTCTTT
13,TRBJ2-7,TRBV2,NA,NA,CASSDHFSYEQYF,TGTGCCAGCAGTGACCATTTTTCCTACGAGCAGTACTTC
15,TRBJ1-5,TRBV20-1,TRBD1,NA,CSARIGTGGSQPQHF,TGCAGTGCTAGGATTGGGACAGGGGGCTCTCAGCCCCAGCATTTT
14,TRBJ2-3,TRBV20-1,NA,NA,CSASTGWYQETQYF,TGCAGTGCTAGTACAGGGTGGTACCAAGAGACCCAGTACTTT
12,TRBJ1-5,TRBV6-2/TRBV6-3,TRBD1,NA,CATVHRGQPQHF,TGTGCCACCGTTCACAGGGGCCAGCCCCAGCATTTT
13,TRBJ2-6,TRBV20-1,NA,NA,CSAGSSGANVLTF,TGCAGTGCGGGGAGCTCTGGGGCCAACGTCCTGACTTTC
13,TRBJ1-4,TRBV10-1,NA,NA,CASCSGGGEKLFF,TGCGCCAGCTGTAGCGGGGGTGGCGAAAAACTGTTTTTT
13,TRBJ1-4,TRBV29-1,TRBD1,once,CSAPGQGHEKLFF,TGCAGCGCTCCGGGACAGGGGCATGAAAAACTGTTTTTT
17,TRBJ2-2,TRBV29-1,NA,NA,CSVEGKGGLYNTGELFF,TGCAGCGTTGAAGGCAAAGGCGGGCTTTATAACACCGGGGAGCTGTTTTTT
19,TRBJ2-1,TRBV10-3,TRBD2,NA,CAIMPGLAGGLSSYNEQFF,TGTGCCATCATGCCGGGACTAGCGGGGGGGTTGAGCTCCTACAATGAGCAGTTCTTC
15,TRBJ1-3,TRBV20-1,TRBD1,many,CSARERQGAGNTIYF,TGCAGTGCTAGAGAAAGACAGGGGGCTGGGAACACCATATATTTT
16,TRBJ2-2,TRBV19,NA,many,CASSTQAILGTGELFF,TGTGCCAGTAGTACCCAGGCCATCTTGGGCACCGGGGAGCTGTTTTTT
16,TRBJ2-7,TRBV20-1,TRBD1,NA,CSARPSTGTGQYEQYF,TGCAGTGCTAGACCTTCTACCGGGACAGGACAATACGAGCAGTACTTC
13,TRBJ1-5,TRBV20-1,NA,many,CSAQRGSNQPQHF,TGCAGTGCCCAAAGGGGTAGCAATCAGCCCCAGCATTTT
17,TRBJ1-5,TRBV10-3,NA,many,CATSSGGGEYSNQPQHF,TGTGCCACATCTAGTGGGGGGGGCGAATATAGCAATCAGCCCCAGCATTTT
15,TRBJ2-5,TRBV24-1,NA,NA,CATSDGDSPRETQYF,TGTGCCACCAGTGATGGCGACAGCCCGCGGGAGACCCAGTACTTC
16,TRBJ2-7,TRBV9,TRBD2,few,CASSVGGVAGVYEQYF,TGTGCCAGCAGCGTAGGCGGGGTAGCGGGGGTCTACGAGCAGTACTTC
14,TRBJ2-7,TRBV7-9,NA,NA,CASSWTISTYEQYF,TGTGCCAGCAGCTGGACAATATCTACCTACGAGCAGTACTTC
13,TRBJ2-3,TRBV12-5,TRBD2,NA,CASSLAGSHTQYF,TGTGCCAGCAGTTTAGCGGGGTCTCATACGCAGTATTTT
15,TRBJ2-4,TRBV19,TRBD1,many,CASRMDRGERNIQYF,TGTGCCAGTAGGATGGACAGGGGAGAGCGTAACATTCAGTACTTC
15,TRBJ2-2,TRBV27,TRBD1,NA,CASIRTGRNTGELFF,TGTGCCAGCATCCGGACAGGCCGTAACACCGGGGAGCTGTTTTTT
15,TRBJ2-7,TRBV9,TRBD1,many,CASSVEAGGPYEQYF,TGTGCCAGCAGCGTAGAGGCAGGGGGTCCCTACGAGCAGTACTTC
14,TRBJ1-1,TRBV19,NA,many,CASSIPGVGTEAFF,TGTGCCAGTAGTATCCCCGGCGTCGGGACTGAAGCTTTCTTT
14,TRBJ2-1,TRBV19,NA,many,CASSTLDSANEQFF,TGTGCCAGTAGTACTCTGGACAGCGCCAATGAGCAGTTCTTC
11,TRBJ2-1,TRBV10-3,NA,NA,CAIRTNNEQFF,TGTGCCATCCGGACAAACAATGAGCAGTTCTTC
13,TRBJ1-1,TRBV7-9,NA,once,CANSLNIADEAFF,TGTGCCAACAGCTTAAACATCGCGGATGAAGCCTTCTTT
15,TRBJ2-2,TRBV7-3,NA,NA,CASRSGGQTTGELFF,TGTGCCAGCAGAAGTGGGGGACAAACCACCGGGGAGCTGTTTTTT
14,TRBJ2-7,TRBV7-9,NA,NA,CASGLGPGAREQYF,TGCGCCAGCGGCTTGGGTCCGGGGGCGCGGGAGCAGTACTTC
17,TRBJ2-3,TRBV27,TRBD2,NA,CASSLSGLAGGRDTQYF,TGTGCCAGCAGTTTATCGGGACTAGCGGGGGGGAGGGATACGCAGTATTTT
14,TRBJ1-5,TRBV20-1,NA,NA,CSARPQGGNQPQHF,TGCAGTGCTAGACCCCAGGGAGGCAATCAGCCCCAGCATTTT
14,TRBJ1-3,TRBV5-1,NA,many,CASSLGAAGNTIYF,TGCGCCAGCAGCTTGGGAGCAGCTGGAAACACCATATATTTT
13,TRBJ2-7,TRBV2,NA,NA,CAGSLNGGYGQYF,TGTGCCGGCAGCCTAAATGGAGGCTACGGGCAGTACTTC
16,TRBJ2-3,TRBV20-1,TRBD2,NA,CSAIMTSGVVGDTQYF,TGCAGTGCTATCATGACTAGCGGGGTCGTGGGAGATACGCAGTATTTT
12,TRBJ2-7,TRBV24-1,TRBD1,NA,CAMEQGEYEQYF,TGCGCCATGGAGCAGGGGGAATACGAGCAGTACTTC